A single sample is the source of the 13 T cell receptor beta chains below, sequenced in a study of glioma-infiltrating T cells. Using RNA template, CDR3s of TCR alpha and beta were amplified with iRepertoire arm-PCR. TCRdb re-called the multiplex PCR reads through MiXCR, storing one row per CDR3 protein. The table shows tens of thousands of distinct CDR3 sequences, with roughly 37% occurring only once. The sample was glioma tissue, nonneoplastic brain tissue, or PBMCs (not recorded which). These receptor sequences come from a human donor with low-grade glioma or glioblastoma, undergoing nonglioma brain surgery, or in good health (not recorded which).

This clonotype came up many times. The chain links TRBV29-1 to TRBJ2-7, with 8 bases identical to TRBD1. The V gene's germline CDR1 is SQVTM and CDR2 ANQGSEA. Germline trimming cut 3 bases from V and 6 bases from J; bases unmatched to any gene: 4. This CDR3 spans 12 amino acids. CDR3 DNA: TGCAGCGTTGAGGCCCAGGGGGCCGAGCAGTACTTC. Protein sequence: CSVEAQGAEQYF.

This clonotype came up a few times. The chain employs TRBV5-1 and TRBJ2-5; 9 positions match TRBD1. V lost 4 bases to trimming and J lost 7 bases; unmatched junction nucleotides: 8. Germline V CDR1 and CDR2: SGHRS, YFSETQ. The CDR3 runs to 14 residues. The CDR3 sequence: CASSPQGARRTQYF. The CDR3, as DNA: TGCGCCAGCAGCCCACAGGGGGCTAGACGGACCCAGTACTTC.

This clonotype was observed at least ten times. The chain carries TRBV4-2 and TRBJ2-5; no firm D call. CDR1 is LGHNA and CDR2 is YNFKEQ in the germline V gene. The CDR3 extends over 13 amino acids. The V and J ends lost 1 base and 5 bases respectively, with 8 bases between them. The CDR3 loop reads CASSQVLSETQYF. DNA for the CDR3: TGTGCCAGCAGCCAAGTCCTATCCGAGACCCAGTACTTC.

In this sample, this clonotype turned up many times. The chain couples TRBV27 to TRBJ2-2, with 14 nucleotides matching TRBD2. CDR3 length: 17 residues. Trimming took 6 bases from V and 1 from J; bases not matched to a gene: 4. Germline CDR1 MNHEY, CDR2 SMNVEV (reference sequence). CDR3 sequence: CASRMGLAGENTGELFF. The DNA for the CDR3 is TGTGCCAGCAGAATGGGACTAGCGGGGGAGAACACCGGGGAGCTGTTTTTT.

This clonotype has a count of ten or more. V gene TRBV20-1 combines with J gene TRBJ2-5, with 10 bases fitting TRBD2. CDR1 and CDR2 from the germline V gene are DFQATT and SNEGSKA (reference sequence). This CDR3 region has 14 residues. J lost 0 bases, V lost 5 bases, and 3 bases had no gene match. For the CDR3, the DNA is TGCAGTGCTGACCTAGCGGGGGACCAAGAGACCCAGTACTTC. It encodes CSADLAGDQETQYF.

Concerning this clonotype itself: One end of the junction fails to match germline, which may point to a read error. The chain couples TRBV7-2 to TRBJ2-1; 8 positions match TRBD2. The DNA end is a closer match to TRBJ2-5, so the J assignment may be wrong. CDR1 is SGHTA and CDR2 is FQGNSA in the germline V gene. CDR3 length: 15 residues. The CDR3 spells CGSRRLAGLLETQYF. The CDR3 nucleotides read TGTGGCAGCAGGAGGCTAGCGGGCTTACTAGAGACCCAGTACTTC.

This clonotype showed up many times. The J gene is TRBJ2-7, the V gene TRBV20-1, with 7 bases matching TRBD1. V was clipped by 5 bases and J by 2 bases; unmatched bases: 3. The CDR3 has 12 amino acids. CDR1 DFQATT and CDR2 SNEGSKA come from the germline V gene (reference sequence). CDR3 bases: TGCAGTGCTGGGACAGCCGCCTACGAGCAGTACTTC. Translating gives CSAGTAAYEQYF.

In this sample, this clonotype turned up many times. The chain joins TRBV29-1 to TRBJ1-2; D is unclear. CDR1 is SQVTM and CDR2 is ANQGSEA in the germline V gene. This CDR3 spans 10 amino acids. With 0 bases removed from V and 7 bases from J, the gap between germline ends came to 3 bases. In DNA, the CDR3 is TGCAGCGTTGAAGACGGTGGCTACACCTTC. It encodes CSVEDGGYTF. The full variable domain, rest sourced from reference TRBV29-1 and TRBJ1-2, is SAVISQKPSRDICQRGTSLTIQCQVDSQVTMMFWYRQQPGQSLTLIATANQGSEATYESGFVIDKFPISRPNLTFSTLTVSNMSPEDSSIYLCSVEDGGYTFGSGTRLTVV.

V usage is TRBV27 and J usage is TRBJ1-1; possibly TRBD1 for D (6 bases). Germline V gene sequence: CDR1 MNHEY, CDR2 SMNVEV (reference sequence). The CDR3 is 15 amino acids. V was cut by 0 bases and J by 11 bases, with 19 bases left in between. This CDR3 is CASSLSGGDTRGAFF. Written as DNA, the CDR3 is TGTGCCAGCAGTTTATCGGGTGGGGACACTAGGGGGGCTTTCTTT.

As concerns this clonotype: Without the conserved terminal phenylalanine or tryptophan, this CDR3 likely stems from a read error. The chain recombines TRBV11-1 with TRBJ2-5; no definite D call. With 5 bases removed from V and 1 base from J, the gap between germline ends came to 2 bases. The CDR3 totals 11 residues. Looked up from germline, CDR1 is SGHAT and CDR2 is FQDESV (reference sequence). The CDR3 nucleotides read TGTGCCAGCAGCCCCCAAGAGACCCAGTACTCC. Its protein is CASSPQETQYS.

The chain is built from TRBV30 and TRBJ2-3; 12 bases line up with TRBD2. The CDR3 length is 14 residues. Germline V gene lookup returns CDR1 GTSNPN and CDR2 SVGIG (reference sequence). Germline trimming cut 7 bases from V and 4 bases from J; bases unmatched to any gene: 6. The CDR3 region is CAYTTSGSPDTQYF. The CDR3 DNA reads TGTGCCTACACGACTAGCGGGAGTCCAGATACGCAGTATTTT.

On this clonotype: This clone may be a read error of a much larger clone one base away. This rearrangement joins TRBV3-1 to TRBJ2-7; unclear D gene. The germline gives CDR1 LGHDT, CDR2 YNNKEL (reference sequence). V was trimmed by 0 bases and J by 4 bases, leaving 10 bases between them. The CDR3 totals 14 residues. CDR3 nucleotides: TGTGCCAGCAGCCAAGAGTCATGGGCGTACGAGCAGTACTTC. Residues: CASSQESWAYEQYF.

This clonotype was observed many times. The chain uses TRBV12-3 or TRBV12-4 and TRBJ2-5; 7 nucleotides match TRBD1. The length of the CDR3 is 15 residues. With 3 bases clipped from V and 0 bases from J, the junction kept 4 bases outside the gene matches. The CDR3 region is CASSFGDRDQETQYF. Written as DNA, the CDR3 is TGTGCCAGCAGTTTCGGCGACAGGGACCAAGAGACCCAGTACTTC.